This TCR beta chain appears in the sequencing data of a study of response to subunit inactivated influenza vaccine. Points from the study as a whole: Authors suggested few new T cells are recruited by each seasonal influenza vaccination.

This clonotype has a handful of counts. Its antigen is as yet unknown. TCRdb redid the calling of the RT-PCR reads with MiXCR, one entry per CDR3 protein. The sample carries around 790,000 distinct CDR3 sequences, approximately 22% recorded once. This receptor was obtained from a man aged 45-65 years who received an inactivated influenza vaccine. Specimen: PBMCs from blood, collected more than 4 days after vaccination.

The CDR3 spells CASSHQSGPRETQYF. CDR3 bases: TGTGCCAGCAGCCATCAATCCGGGCCCAGGGAAACCCAGTACTTC. This chain connects TRBV14 to TRBJ2-5, with D tentatively TRBD1 (5 bases). Germline V CDR1 and CDR2: SGHDN, FVKESK. Trimming left V 3 bases short and J 8 bases short, with 19 bases between. CDR3 size: 15 residues.